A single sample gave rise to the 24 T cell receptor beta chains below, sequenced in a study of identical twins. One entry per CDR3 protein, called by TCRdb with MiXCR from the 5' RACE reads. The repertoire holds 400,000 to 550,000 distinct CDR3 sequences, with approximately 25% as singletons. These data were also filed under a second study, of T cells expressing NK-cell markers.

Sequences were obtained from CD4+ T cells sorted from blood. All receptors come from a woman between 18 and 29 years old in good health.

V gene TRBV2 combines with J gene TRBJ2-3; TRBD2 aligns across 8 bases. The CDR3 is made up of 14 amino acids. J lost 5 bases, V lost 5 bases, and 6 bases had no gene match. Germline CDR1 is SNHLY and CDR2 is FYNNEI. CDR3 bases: TGTGCCAGCAGTACTAGCGGAGGAGTAGATACGCAGTATTTT. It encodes CASSTSGGVDTQYF. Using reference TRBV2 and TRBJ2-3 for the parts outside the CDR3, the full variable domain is EPEVTQTPSHQVTQMGQEVILRCVPISNHLYFYWYRQILGQKVEFLVSFYNNEISEKSEIFDDQFSVERPDGSNFTLKIRSTKLEDSAMYFCASSTSGGVDTQYFGPGTRLTVL.

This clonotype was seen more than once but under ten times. Here the CDR3 reads CASSSVQGRLSAAFF. The CDR3 DNA reads TGTGCCAGCAGTTCTGTACAGGGCCGGTTGAGTGCAGCTTTCTTT. The chain carries TRBV12-3 or TRBV12-4 and TRBJ1-1, with TRBD1 as a possible D gene (6 bases). Trimming took off 4 bases at V and 10 bases at J, with 22 bases between the two ends. This CDR3 comprises 15 residues.

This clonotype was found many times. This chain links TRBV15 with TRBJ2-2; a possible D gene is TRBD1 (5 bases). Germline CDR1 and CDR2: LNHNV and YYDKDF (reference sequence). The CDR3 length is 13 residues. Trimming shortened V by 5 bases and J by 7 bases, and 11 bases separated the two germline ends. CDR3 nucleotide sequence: TGTGCCACCAGCTGGGGCCTGGGCGGGGAGCTGTTTTTT. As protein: CATSWGLGGELFF.

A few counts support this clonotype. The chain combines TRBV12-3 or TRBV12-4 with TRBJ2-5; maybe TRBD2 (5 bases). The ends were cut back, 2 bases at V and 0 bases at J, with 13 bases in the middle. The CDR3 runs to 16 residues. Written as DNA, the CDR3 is TGTGCCAGCAGTTTAAGGGCGGGTGCGTACCAAGAGACCCAGTACTTC. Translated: CASSLRAGAYQETQYF.

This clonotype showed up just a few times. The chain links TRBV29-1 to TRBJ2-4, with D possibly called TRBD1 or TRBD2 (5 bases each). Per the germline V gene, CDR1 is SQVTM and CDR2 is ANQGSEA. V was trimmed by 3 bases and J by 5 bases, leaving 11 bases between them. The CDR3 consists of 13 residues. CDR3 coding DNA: TGCAGCGTTGAGGGGGTTACGCAAAACATTCAGTACTTC. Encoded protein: CSVEGVTQNIQYF.

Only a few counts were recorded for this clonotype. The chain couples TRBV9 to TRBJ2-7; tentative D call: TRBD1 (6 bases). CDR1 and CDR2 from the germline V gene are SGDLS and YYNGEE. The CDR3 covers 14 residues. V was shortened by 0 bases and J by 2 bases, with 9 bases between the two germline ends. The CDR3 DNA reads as TGTGCCAGCAGCGTAGCGGCAGGGGCCTACGAGCAGTACTTC. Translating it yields CASSVAAGAYEQYF. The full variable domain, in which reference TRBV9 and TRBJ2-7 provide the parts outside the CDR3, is DSGVTQTPKHLITATGQRVTLRCSPRSGDLSVYWYQQSLDQGLQFLIQYYNGEERAKGNILERFSAQQFPDLHSELNLSSLELGDSALYFCASSVAAGAYEQYFGPGTRLTVT.

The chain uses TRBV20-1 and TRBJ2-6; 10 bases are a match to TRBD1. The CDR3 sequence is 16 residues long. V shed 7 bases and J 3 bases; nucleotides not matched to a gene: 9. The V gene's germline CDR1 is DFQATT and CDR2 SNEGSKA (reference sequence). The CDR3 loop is CSVGRQGALGANVLTF. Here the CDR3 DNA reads TGCAGTGTGGGGAGACAGGGGGCGCTTGGGGCCAACGTCCTGACTTTC.

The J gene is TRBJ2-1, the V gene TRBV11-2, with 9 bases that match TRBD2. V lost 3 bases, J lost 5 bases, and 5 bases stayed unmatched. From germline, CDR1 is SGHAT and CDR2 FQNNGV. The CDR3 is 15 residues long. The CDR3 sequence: CASSFSGGYDNEQFF. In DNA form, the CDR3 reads TGTGCCAGCAGCTTCAGCGGGGGGTACGACAATGAGCAGTTCTTC.

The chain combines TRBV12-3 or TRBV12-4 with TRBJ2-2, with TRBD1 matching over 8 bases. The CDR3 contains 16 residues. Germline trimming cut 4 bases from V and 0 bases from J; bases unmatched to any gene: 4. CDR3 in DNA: TGTGCCAGCAGTTCCACAGGGGGTCCGAACACCGGGGAGCTGTTTTTT. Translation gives CASSSTGGPNTGELFF.

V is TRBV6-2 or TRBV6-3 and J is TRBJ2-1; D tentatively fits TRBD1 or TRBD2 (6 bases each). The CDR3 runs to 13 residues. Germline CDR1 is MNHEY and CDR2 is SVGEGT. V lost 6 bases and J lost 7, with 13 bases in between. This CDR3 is CASRETGANEQFF. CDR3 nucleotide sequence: TGTGCCAGCAGGGAGACGGGGGCAAATGAGCAGTTCTTC.

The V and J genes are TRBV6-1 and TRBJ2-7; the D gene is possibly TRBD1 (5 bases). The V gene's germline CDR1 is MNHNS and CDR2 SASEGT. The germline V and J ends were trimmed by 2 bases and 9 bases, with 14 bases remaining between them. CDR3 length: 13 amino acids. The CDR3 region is CASSEFIGDWQYF. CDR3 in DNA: TGTGCCAGCAGTGAATTTATAGGGGATTGGCAGTACTTC.

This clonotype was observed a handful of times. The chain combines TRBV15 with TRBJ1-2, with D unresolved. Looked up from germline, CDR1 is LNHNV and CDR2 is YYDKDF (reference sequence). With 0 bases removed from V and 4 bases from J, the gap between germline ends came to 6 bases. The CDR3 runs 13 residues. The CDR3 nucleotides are TGTGCCACCAGCAGAGAGGGTAGCTATGGCTACACCTTC. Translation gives CATSREGSYGYTF. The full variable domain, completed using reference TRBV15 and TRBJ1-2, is DAMVIQNPRYQVTQFGKPVTLSCSQTLNHNVMYWYQQKSSQAPKLLFHYYDKDFNNEADTPDNFQSRRPNTSFCFLDIRSPGLGDTAMYLCATSREGSYGYTFGSGTRLTVV.

CDR3 protein: CSVLSIGPGTGELFF. The CDR3 coding sequence is TGCAGCGTTCTGAGTATAGGGCCAGGGACCGGGGAGCTGTTTTTT. This chain connects TRBV29-1 to TRBJ2-2, with D tentatively TRBD1 (5 bases). From germline, CDR1 is SQVTM and CDR2 ANQGSEA. The CDR3 runs to 15 residues. V gave up 5 bases and J gave up 5 bases, with 18 bases separating them.

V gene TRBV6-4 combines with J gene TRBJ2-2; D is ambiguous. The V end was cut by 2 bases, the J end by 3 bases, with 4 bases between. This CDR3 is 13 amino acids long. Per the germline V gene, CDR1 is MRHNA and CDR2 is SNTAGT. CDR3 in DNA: TGTGCCAGCAGTGACGGGGACACCGGGGAGCTGTTTTTT. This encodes CASSDGDTGELFF.

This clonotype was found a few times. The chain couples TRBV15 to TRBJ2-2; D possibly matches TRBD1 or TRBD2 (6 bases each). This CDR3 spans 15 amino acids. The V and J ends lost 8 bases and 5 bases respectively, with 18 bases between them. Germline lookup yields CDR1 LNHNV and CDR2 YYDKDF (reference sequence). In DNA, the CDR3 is TGTGCCACCGGTCAGGGGAGGCTTTTAACCGGGGAGCTGTTTTTT. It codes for CATGQGRLLTGELFF.

CDR3 nucleotides: TGCAGTGCTAGAGCCGACCACAATGAGCAGTTCTTC. It codes for CSARADHNEQFF. The V gene is TRBV20-1, the J gene TRBJ2-1; no firm D call. Per germline, CDR1 DFQATT and CDR2 SNEGSKA (reference sequence). The CDR3 covers 12 residues. Trimming stripped 1 base from V and 5 bases from J, with 6 bases between.

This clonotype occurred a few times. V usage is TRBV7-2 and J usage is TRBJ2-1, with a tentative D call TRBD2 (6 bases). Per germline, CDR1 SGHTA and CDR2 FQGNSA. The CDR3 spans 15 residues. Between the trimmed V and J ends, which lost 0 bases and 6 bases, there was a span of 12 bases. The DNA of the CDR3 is TGTGCCAGCAGCTTAGCGGGGGGTCAAGGCAATGAGCAGTTCTTC. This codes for CASSLAGGQGNEQFF.

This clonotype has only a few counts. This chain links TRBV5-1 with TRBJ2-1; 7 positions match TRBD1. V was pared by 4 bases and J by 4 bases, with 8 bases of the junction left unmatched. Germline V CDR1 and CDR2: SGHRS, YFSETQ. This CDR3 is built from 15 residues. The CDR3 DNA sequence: TGCGCCAGCAGCGCACGACAGGGAGTGTACAATGAGCAGTTCTTC. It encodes CASSARQGVYNEQFF. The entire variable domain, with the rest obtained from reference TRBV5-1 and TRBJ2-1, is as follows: KAGVTQTPRYLIKTRGQQVTLSCSPISGHRSVSWYQQTPGQGLQFLFEYFSETQRNKGNFPGRFSGRQFSNSRSEMNVSTLELGDSALYLCASSARQGVYNEQFFGPGTRLTVL.

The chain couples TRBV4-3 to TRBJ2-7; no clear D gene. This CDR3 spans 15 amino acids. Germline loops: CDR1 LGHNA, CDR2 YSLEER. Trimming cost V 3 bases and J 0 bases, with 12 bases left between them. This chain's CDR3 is CASSHWNQGSYEQYF. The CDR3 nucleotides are TGCGCCAGCAGCCATTGGAATCAAGGCTCCTACGAGCAGTACTTC.

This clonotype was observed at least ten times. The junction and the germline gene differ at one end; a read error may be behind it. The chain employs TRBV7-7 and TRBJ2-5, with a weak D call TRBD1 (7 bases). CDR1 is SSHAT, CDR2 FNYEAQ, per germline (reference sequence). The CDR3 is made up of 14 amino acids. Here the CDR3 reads CASSPGGSGETQYF. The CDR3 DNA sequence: TGTGCTAGCAGCCCAGGGGGGTCAGGAGAGACCCAGTACTTC.

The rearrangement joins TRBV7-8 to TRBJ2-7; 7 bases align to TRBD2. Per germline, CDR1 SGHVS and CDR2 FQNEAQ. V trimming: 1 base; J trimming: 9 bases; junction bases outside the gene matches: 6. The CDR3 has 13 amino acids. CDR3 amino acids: CASSLGTSGGQYF. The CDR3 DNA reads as TGTGCCAGCAGCTTAGGGACTAGTGGCGGGCAGTACTTC.

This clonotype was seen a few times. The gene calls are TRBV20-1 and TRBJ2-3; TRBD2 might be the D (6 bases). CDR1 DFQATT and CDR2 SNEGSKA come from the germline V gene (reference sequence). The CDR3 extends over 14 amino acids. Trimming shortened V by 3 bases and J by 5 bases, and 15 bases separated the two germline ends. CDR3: CSASRELWGDTQYF. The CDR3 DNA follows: TGCAGTGCTAGTCGGGAGCTTTGGGGAGATACGCAGTATTTT.

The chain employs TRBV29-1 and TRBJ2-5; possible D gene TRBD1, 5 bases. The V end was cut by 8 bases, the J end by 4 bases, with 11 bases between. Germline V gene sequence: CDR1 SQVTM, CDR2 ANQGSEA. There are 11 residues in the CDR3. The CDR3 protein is CSLTQGETQYF. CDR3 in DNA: TGCAGCCTGACCCAGGGAGAGACCCAGTACTTC.

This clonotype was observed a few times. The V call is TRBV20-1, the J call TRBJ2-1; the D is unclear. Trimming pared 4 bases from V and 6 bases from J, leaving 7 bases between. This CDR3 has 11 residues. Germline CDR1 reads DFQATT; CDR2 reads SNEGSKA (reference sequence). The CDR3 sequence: CSAKDRNEQFF. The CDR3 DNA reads TGCAGTGCTAAGGACCGCAATGAGCAGTTCTTC.